Given below is one TCR beta chain in context. Methods used by the authors: For nucleated cells, counts were estimated from reference gene primer amplification. TCRdb's table, derived via immunoSEQ multiplex PCR, lists solely in-frame clones and lacks some. From that table come the V and J calls and clone size; the DNA was used to work out D and trimming. Of under 200,000 clones in the sample, approximately 90% are singletons; the top ten hold approximately 0.56%. The sample originates from a study of blood T cell repertoires in COVID-19. In the study overall: Collection of acute and convalescent COVID-19 samples took place in the United States, Italy and Spain. T cells, B-cell-depleted T cells, or PBMCs supplied cDNA or gDNA.

The CDR3 length is 13 residues. V lost 6 bases to trimming and J lost 4 bases, with 9 bases between them. Germline V lookup: CDR1 MNHEY, CDR2 SMNVEV (reference sequence). Sequencing was performed on peripheral blood. The chain couples TRBV27 to TRBJ2-2; TRBD2 might be the D (5 bases). This TCR was sampled from a man aged 50 to 60 with acute or convalescent COVID-19. CDR3 loop: CASSDRGTGELFF. The CDR3 nucleotides read TGTGCCAGCAGCGACCGGGGCACCGGGGAGCTGTTTTTT.